A selection of T cell receptor beta chains follows, all from one sample in a study of cytomegalovirus exposure and HLA in healthy donors. Method: immunoSEQ multiplex PCR; TCRdb's copy keeps in-frame clones and lacks some. Here the sample spans 60,000 to 75,000 clones, more than 65% being singletons. Sequenced: PBMCs. The receptors come from a woman younger than 45 in good health and CMV-seronegative. CDR3s include the opening cysteine and the closing phenylalanine or tryptophan. A D gene is named only where the DNA matches it firmly. The size entry is marked missing in some rows and otherwise reads once, few, many or a size class.

-	-	TRBV9	TRBJ2-4	CASSSPGGKNIQYF	TGTGCCAGCAGCTCCCCCGGGGGCAAAAACATTCAGTACTTC
-	-	TRBV7-9	TRBJ1-2	CASSLVLQGDGYTF	TGTGCCAGCAGCTTAGTTCTCCAGGGCGATGGCTACACCTTC
-	few	TRBV30	TRBJ1-2	CACLARGYTF	TGTGCCTGTCTAGCCAGGGGCTACACCTTC
-	-	TRBV19	TRBJ1-1	CASSVGGTEAFF	TGTGCCAGTAGTGTGGGGGGCACTGAAGCTTTCTTT
TRBD1	-	TRBV11-2	TRBJ2-7	CASSPDRGRFNEQYF	TGTGCCAGCAGCCCGGACAGGGGGCGTTTTAACGAGCAGTACTTC
TRBD1	-	TRBV10-3	TRBJ1-5	CAISEVETGDGNQPQHF	TGTGCCATCAGTGAGGTCGAGACAGGGGATGGCAATCAGCCCCAGCATTTT
-	-	TRBV30	TRBJ2-1	CAWTHAVTGGPPGVYNEQFF	TGTGCCTGGACTCATGCAGTAACTGGAGGACCGCCAGGAGTCTACAATGAGCAGTTCTTC
-	-	TRBV27	TRBJ1-5	CASSFKGRDQPQHF	TGTGCCAGCAGTTTCAAAGGGAGGGATCAGCCCCAGCATTTT
TRBD2	-	TRBV19	TRBJ2-3	CASSKLAGSTDTQYF	TGTGCCAGTAGTAAACTAGCGGGTAGCACAGATACGCAGTATTTT
-	-	TRBV9	TRBJ1-6	CASSPEGEGNSPLHF	TGTGCCAGCTCTCCCGAGGGCGAAGGTAATTCACCCCTCCACTTT
TRBD2	-	TRBV5-5	TRBJ2-5	CASSFASGGAVETQYF	TGTGCCAGCAGCTTTGCTAGCGGGGGGGCCGTAGAGACCCAGTACTTC
TRBD2	-	TRBV7-2	TRBJ2-1	CASSGTSGAEQFF	TGTGCCAGCTCCGGGACTAGCGGGGCTGAGCAGTTCTTC
TRBD2	-	TRBV7-2	TRBJ2-3	CASSFGLALDTQYF	TGTGCCAGCAGCTTCGGACTAGCCCTGGATACGCAGTATTTT
TRBD2	few	TRBV5-1	TRBJ2-7	CASSLSSGGFREQYF	TGCGCCAGCAGCTTATCCAGCGGGGGCTTTAGGGAGCAGTACTTC
-	-	TRBV6-5	TRBJ2-7	CASSYERRNSYEQYF	TGTGCCAGCAGTTACGAGCGGCGAAACTCCTACGAGCAGTACTTC
-	-	TRBV5-1	TRBJ1-4	CASSLGGAGGAEKLFF	TGCGCCAGCAGCTTGGGCGGGGCTGGGGGTGCTGAAAAACTGTTTTTT
TRBD1	once	TRBV7-8	TRBJ1-1	CASSPGGNTEAFF	TGTGCCAGCAGCCCAGGGGGGAACACTGAAGCTTTCTTT
-	-	TRBV5-1	TRBJ1-2	CASAFGGQAYGYTF	TGCGCCAGCGCCTTCGGGGGGCAGGCCTATGGCTACACCTTC
-	-	TRBV30	TRBJ1-4	CAWRQGTNEKLFF	TGTGCCTGGAGGCAGGGAACTAATGAAAAACTGTTTTTT
-	-	TRBV19	TRBJ1-2	CASRNTGNYGYTF	TGTGCCAGTCGAAATACAGGGAACTATGGCTACACCTTC
-	-	TRBV7-9	TRBJ2-1	CASSPPGSSYNEQFF	TGTGCCAGCAGCCCGCCCGGGAGCTCCTACAATGAGCAGTTCTTC
-	-	TRBV13	TRBJ1-1	CASSRARSTEAFF	TGTGCCAGCAGCCGTGCGCGGAGCACTGAAGCTTTCTTT
TRBD1	-	TRBV6-5	TRBJ2-3	CASSYRGPQNTDTQYF	TGTGCCAGCAGTTACAGGGGGCCCCAGAACACAGATACGCAGTATTTT
TRBD1	-	TRBV4-1	TRBJ1-4	CASSPMREGGSNEKLFF	TGCGCCAGCAGCCCGATGCGCGAAGGGGGCTCTAATGAAAAACTGTTTTTT
-	-	TRBV9	TRBJ1-5	CASSAPQAGSNQPQHF	TGTGCCAGCAGCGCCCCCCAGGCAGGTAGCAATCAGCCCCAGCATTTT
TRBD1	-	TRBV4-1	TRBJ1-2	CASSQGRQGNYGYTF	TGCGCCAGCAGCCAAGGCCGACAGGGGAACTATGGCTACACCTTC
-	-	TRBV27	TRBJ1-1	CASSLFQGGTEAFF	TGTGCCAGCAGTTTATTTCAGGGAGGAACTGAAGCTTTCTTT
-	-	TRBV30	TRBJ1-2	CAWSSGNGYTF	TGTGCCTGGAGTAGCGGGAACGGCTACACCTTC
-	-	TRBV27	TRBJ1-1	CASSLDLGGVVTEAFF	TGTGCCAGCAGTTTAGATCTAGGAGGAGTGGTCACTGAAGCTTTCTTT
TRBD1	once	TRBV2	TRBJ2-3	CASKGIQGGTDTQYF	TGTGCCAGCAAAGGGATCCAGGGGGGCACAGATACGCAGTATTTT
-	once	TRBV2	TRBJ2-1	CASRLRPQFSSYNEQFF	TGTGCCAGCAGGCTACGCCCTCAATTCTCCTCCTACAATGAGCAGTTCTTC
TRBD1	once	TRBV30	TRBJ1-4	CAWSVGTADNEKLFF	TGTGCCTGGAGTGTTGGGACAGCAGATAATGAAAAACTGTTTTTT
-	few	TRBV2	TRBJ2-4	CASSEAGGPILAKNIQYF	TGTGCCAGCAGTGAAGCGGGGGGGCCTATCCTAGCCAAAAACATTCAGTACTTC
TRBD2	-	TRBV9	TRBJ2-3	CASSARLANVDTQYF	TGTGCCAGCAGCGCTAGACTAGCGAACGTAGATACGCAGTATTTT
-	-	TRBV5-4	TRBJ1-1	CASSLDSRGTEAFF	TGTGCCAGCAGCTTGGACAGCAGGGGCACTGAAGCTTTCTTT
TRBD2	once	TRBV7-9	TRBJ2-3	CASSRASGRVTDTQYF	TGTGCCAGCAGCCGAGCTAGCGGGAGGGTCACAGATACGCAGTATTTT
TRBD2	once	TRBV18	TRBJ2-3	CATLSGGPPDTQYF	TGTGCCACCCTTAGCGGGGGGCCACCAGATACGCAGTATTTT
-	-	TRBV4-1	TRBJ2-1	CASSQDSNSLVRFF	TGCGCCAGCAGCCAAGATTCGAACAGTTTAGTTCGGTTCTTC
-	-	TRBV2	TRBJ2-3	CARGAGSTDTQYF	TGTGCCAGAGGGGCGGGGAGCACAGATACGCAGTATTTT